This T cell receptor (beta chain) was obtained from a study of cytomegalovirus exposure and HLA in healthy donors. This CDR3 region has 16 residues. The V gene end was trimmed by 0 bases and the J gene end by 4 bases; junction bases not matched to a gene: 9. Looked up from germline, CDR1 is SGHNT and CDR2 is YYREEE (reference sequence). This clone has only one observation. Its antigen is still unknown. PCR was performed using 60 Vbeta and 13 Jbeta primers. Measured with immunoSEQ multiplex PCR; TCRdb has only the in-frame clones, and not every one. This sample has 170,000 or so clones, with approximately 80% found just once. General study results and limits: A later analysis found TCR association rates differed by HLA locus, highest for DRB1 and lowest for HLA-C. Accurate prediction of HLA-A and HLA-B alleles (for most subjects) was reportedly achieved from TCR beta sequences.

Sequenced input: PBMCs. The sequence was collected from a man under 40 in good health and CMV-seropositive. J is TRBJ2-5 and V is TRBV5-4; TRBD1 aligns across 7 bases. The CDR3 loop is CASSLGQGWQGETQYF. The CDR3 DNA follows: TGTGCCAGCAGCTTGGGACAGGGTTGGCAAGGAGAGACCCAGTACTTC.